These 19 T cell receptor beta chains originate from one sample sequenced in a study of cytomegalovirus exposure and HLA in healthy donors. It was with 60 Vbeta and 13 Jbeta primers that the PCR ran. The table came from immunoSEQ multiplex PCR; TCRdb's copy has only in-frame clones and leaves some out. The data show approximately 150,000 clones, 75% to 90% seen once. Sequences were obtained from PBMCs. The receptors were sampled from a male donor in good health and CMV-seronegative.

This chain links TRBV4-1 with TRBJ1-5; D gene ambiguous. This CDR3 has 15 residues. Trimming cost V 0 bases and J 7 bases, with 13 bases left between them. The V gene's germline CDR1 is MGHRA and CDR2 YSYEKL. The CDR3 DNA follows: TGCGCCAGCAGCCAAGATCTTCCGGGATACCAGCCCCAGCATTTT. Translated, it gives CASSQDLPGYQPQHF.

The gene calls are TRBV18 and TRBJ1-6; 7 positions match TRBD1. With V trimmed by 4 bases and J by 7 bases, 1 base remained unmatched. The CDR3 spans 13 residues. Germline CDR1 and CDR2: KGHSH and LQKENI. Here the CDR3 reads CASSQGANSPLHF. In nucleotides, the CDR3 is TGTGCCAGCTCACAGGGGGCGAATTCACCCCTCCACTTT. The full variable domain, in which reference TRBV18 and TRBJ1-6 provide the parts outside the CDR3, is NAGVMQNPRHLVRRRGQEARLRCSPMKGHSHVYWYRQLPEEGLKFMVYLQKENIIDESGMPKERFSAEFPKEGPSILRIQQVVRGDSAAYFCASSQGANSPLHFGNGTRLTVT.

This clone has a single count. The chain uses TRBV27 and TRBJ2-3, with D possibly being TRBD2 (5 bases). Per the germline V gene, CDR1 is MNHEY and CDR2 is SMNVEV (reference sequence). The CDR3 loop spans 13 amino acids. V lost 3 bases and J lost 10, with 14 bases in between. The CDR3, as DNA: TGTGCCAGCAGTTTTTCCCGCCCCGGGGCGCAGTATTTT. The encoded protein is CASSFSRPGAQYF.

The genes are TRBV5-1 and TRBJ2-7; no reliable D call. The CDR3 spans 14 residues. Trimming took 1 base from V and 3 from J, leaving 11 bases between them. Looked up from germline, CDR1 is SGHRS and CDR2 is YFSETQ. The CDR3 is CASSLLPGDYEQYF. The DNA for the CDR3 is TGCGCCAGCAGCTTGTTGCCAGGCGACTACGAGCAGTACTTC.

This clone was seen only once. The V gene is TRBV30, the J gene TRBJ1-2, with D tentatively TRBD1 (6 bases). V dropped 8 bases and J dropped 6 bases, with 16 bases sitting between them. This CDR3 is 12 amino acids long. The germline gives CDR1 GTSNPN, CDR2 SVGIG (reference sequence). The CDR3 region has the DNA TGTGCCGGACCCGGGACAACAGATGGCTACACCTTC. Translating gives CAGPGTTDGYTF.

The chain carries TRBV28 and TRBJ1-5, with D maybe TRBD1 (6 bases). The germline V and J ends were trimmed by 3 bases and 2 bases, with 14 bases remaining between them. Germline CDR1 and CDR2: MDHEN and SYDVKM. The CDR3 is made up of 16 amino acids. The CDR3 nucleotides are TGTGCCAGCAGTTTGTTCAGGGGTGGTGGCAATCAGCCCCAGCATTTT. It encodes CASSLFRGGGNQPQHF.

This chain links TRBV4-2 with TRBJ2-5; 7 nucleotides agree with TRBD1. Trimming removed 4 bases from V and 3 bases from J; junction bases left unmatched: 11. The V gene's germline CDR1 is LGHNA and CDR2 YNFKEQ. This CDR3 comprises 16 residues. CDR3: CASSRSGQVVKETQYF. The CDR3 DNA is TGTGCCAGCAGCCGGTCTGGACAGGTCGTGAAAGAGACCCAGTACTTC.

V gene TRBV7-8 combines with J gene TRBJ1-2, with 10 bases aligning to TRBD1. V lost 5 bases and J lost 2; bases outside the gene matches: 11. Germline CDR1 and CDR2: SGHVS and FQNEAQ. The CDR3 sequence is 17 residues long. CDR3 sequence: CASSLGTGARMNYGYTF. CDR3 DNA sequence: TGTGCCAGCAGCCTCGGGACAGGGGCAAGAATGAACTATGGCTACACCTTC.

The chain has TRBV18 and TRBJ1-5; the match to TRBD1 covers 8 bases. J gave up 3 bases and V 3 bases, and 4 bases lay outside the gene matches. The CDR3 length is 15 residues. Per the germline V gene, CDR1 is KGHSH and CDR2 is LQKENI. The CDR3 here is CASSPSGGHNQPQHF. For the CDR3, the DNA is TGTGCCAGCTCACCGTCAGGGGGCCACAATCAGCCCCAGCATTTT.

A few counts support this clone. V and J are TRBV27 and TRBJ2-7, with 7 bases identical to TRBD1. The CDR3 spans 14 residues. The germline gives CDR1 MNHEY, CDR2 SMNVEV (reference sequence). V lost 5 bases to trimming and J lost 9 bases; unmatched junction nucleotides: 13. The CDR3 DNA follows: TGTGCCAGCAGTCCCAGTGGGACAGCCGTCGGGCAGTACTTC. This translates into CASSPSGTAVGQYF.

The genes are TRBV14 and TRBJ2-7; 7 bases are a match to TRBD1. The CDR3 spans 14 residues. The germline CDR1 and CDR2 sequences are SGHDN and FVKESK. Trimming took 6 bases from V and 4 from J; bases not matched to a gene: 9. CDR3: CASSKQGNFYEQYF. For the CDR3, the DNA is TGTGCCAGCAGTAAACAGGGGAATTTTTACGAGCAGTACTTC.

V is TRBV4-1 and J is TRBJ1-1; TRBD1 matches 10 bases. Looked up from germline, CDR1 is MGHRA and CDR2 is YSYEKL. Trimming cost V 5 bases and J 4 bases; bases outside gene matches: 4. CDR3 length equals 14 residues. CDR3 region: CASSFGQGGTEAFF. For the CDR3, the DNA is TGCGCCAGCAGCTTTGGACAGGGGGGCACTGAAGCTTTCTTT.

The gene calls are TRBV7-9 and TRBJ1-4; D is possibly TRBD1 (5 bases). With 2 bases removed from V and 5 bases from J, the gap between germline ends came to 18 bases. The CDR3 has 17 residues. Germline values: CDR1 SEHNR, CDR2 FQNEAQ (reference sequence). The CDR3 nucleotides read TGTGCCAGCAGCTTACCCCGTATGGGCCAGGGAAATGAAAAACTGTTTTTT. This gives the protein CASSLPRMGQGNEKLFF.

The V gene is TRBV7-9, the J gene TRBJ1-2; 8 positions match TRBD1. The CDR3 extends over 14 amino acids. The J segment lost 10 bases and the V segment lost 4 bases, leaving 11 bases of the junction unmatched. Germline loops: CDR1 SEHNR, CDR2 FQNEAQ (reference sequence). CDR3 residues: CASSSGGTGGTYTF. CDR3 sequence (DNA): TGTGCCAGCAGCTCAGGTGGGACAGGAGGGACCTACACCTTC.

V is TRBV2 and J is TRBJ2-7; 8 bases map to TRBD2. Germline CDR1 and CDR2: SNHLY and FYNNEI. The ends lost 5 bases at V and 7 bases at J; junction bases unmatched: 25. CDR3 size: 19 residues. CDR3 in DNA: TGTGCCAGCAGTCGTATGAGCGGGGGAGCCATGAGCGGGCTTAGTGAGCAGTACTTC. Amino acid sequence: CASSRMSGGAMSGLSEQYF.

Remarks on this clone: The sample carries other DNA sequences with the same CDR3. V and J are TRBV5-1 and TRBJ2-1; D perhaps matches TRBD1 (6 bases). V shed 5 bases and J shed 1 base, with 13 bases lying between them. The germline CDR1 and CDR2 sequences are SGHRS and YFSETQ. This CDR3 comprises 15 residues. The CDR3 nucleotides read TGCGCCAGCAGGCCAACAGGGAGTTCCTACAATGAGCAGTTCTTC. As protein: CASRPTGSSYNEQFF.

The chain carries TRBV18 and TRBJ1-1; D is undetermined. CDR1 and CDR2 (germline): KGHSH, LQKENI. The CDR3 covers 15 residues. V was cut by 4 bases and J by 0 bases, with 12 bases left in between. The CDR3 region is CASSLAGGLNTEAFF. CDR3 sequence (DNA): TGTGCCAGCTCACTGGCCGGCGGGTTGAACACTGAAGCTTTCTTT. Filled out from reference TRBV18 and TRBJ1-1, the complete variable domain reads NAGVMQNPRHLVRRRGQEARLRCSPMKGHSHVYWYRQLPEEGLKFMVYLQKENIIDESGMPKERFSAEFPKEGPSILRIQQVVRGDSAAYFCASSLAGGLNTEAFFGQGTRLTVV.

This chain uses TRBV19 with TRBJ1-5, with 8 bases aligning to TRBD1. Germline CDR1 and CDR2: LNHDA and SQIVND (reference sequence). After removal of 9 bases from V and 2 bases from J, the junction contained 12 bases not matched to a gene. The CDR3 loop spans 16 amino acids. For the CDR3, the DNA is TGTGCCAGCGGCCACAGGGGGGGGAGGGGCAATCAGCCCCAGCATTTT. Its translation: CASGHRGGRGNQPQHF.

This clone was counted a few times. The V and J genes are TRBV29-1 and TRBJ1-2; D is ambiguous. The V gene's germline CDR1 is SQVTM and CDR2 ANQGSEA. CDR3 length equals 13 residues. Trimming removed 7 bases from V and 8 bases from J, with 20 bases in between. The CDR3 DNA reads as TGCAGCGCCCAACACCCGGGGATGGTCGGCTACACCTTC. It is translated as CSAQHPGMVGYTF. Full variable domain (remainder filled in from reference TRBV29-1 and TRBJ1-2): SAVISQKPSRDICQRGTSLTIQCQVDSQVTMMFWYRQQPGQSLTLIATANQGSEATYESGFVIDKFPISRPNLTFSTLTVSNMSPEDSSIYLCSAQHPGMVGYTFGSGTRLTVV.